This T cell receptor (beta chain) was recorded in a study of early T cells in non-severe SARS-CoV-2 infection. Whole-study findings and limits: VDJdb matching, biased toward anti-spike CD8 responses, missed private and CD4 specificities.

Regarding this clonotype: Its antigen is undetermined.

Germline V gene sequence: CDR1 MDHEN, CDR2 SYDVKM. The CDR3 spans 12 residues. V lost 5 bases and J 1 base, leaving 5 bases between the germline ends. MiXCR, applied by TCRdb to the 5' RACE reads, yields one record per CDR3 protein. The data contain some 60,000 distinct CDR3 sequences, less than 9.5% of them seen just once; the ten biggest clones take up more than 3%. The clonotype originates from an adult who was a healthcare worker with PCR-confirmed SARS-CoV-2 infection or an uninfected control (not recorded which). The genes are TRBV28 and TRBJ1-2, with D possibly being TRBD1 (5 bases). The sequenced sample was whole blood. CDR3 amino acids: CASSDSNYGYTF. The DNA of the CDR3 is TGTGCCAGCAGTGACAGTAACTATGGCTACACCTTC.